This note documents a single T cell receptor (beta chain) sequence. This clonotype showed up many times. No antigen is known for it. It has no much larger one-base neighbor in the sample; base qualities were not kept. The record originates from a study of regulatory T cells in long-lasting Graves disease (dated by TCRdb to about 2021). As for the study more broadly: Patients with newly diagnosed Graves' disease had been on antithyroid drugs for under 3 months. A total of about 35 samples underwent TCR sequencing: about 13 from persistent and roughly 20 from newly diagnosed Graves' disease patients. The study was registered as a clinical trial and conducted in China. Peripheral blood TCR sequencing and RNA sequencing compared persistent Graves' disease patients with newly diagnosed Graves' disease patients.

The germline V gene encodes CDR1 KGHSH and CDR2 LQKENI. The CDR3 contains 14 residues, cysteine and phenylalanine counted. CDR3 DNA is the only sequence kept; it has 42 bases, read in frame from the first base. The junction shows trimming of 8 bases on V and 2 bases on J, plus 15 bases between the germline ends. The method was multiplex PCR. Instrument on record: Illumina HiSeq 4000. CDR3 regions were amplified by Arm-PCR with iRepertoire HTBI primers to construct TCR beta libraries. Gel purification was performed on PCR products prior to sequencing. In the authors' own workflow: Gene usage analysis of CDR3 amino acid clonotypes relied on the 62 TRBV and 12 to 15 TRBJ segments identified across samples. Filtered high-quality paired reads were merged into contigs using COPE and FqMerger. BLAST was used to align contigs to IMGT TRBV, TRBD and TRBJ reference genes, with CDR3 defined following IMGT. Any clonotype with a frequency above 0.1% was classified as a highly expanded clone. Shannon entropy served as the measure of repertoire diversity, while the Gini coefficient captured V-J evenness. Clonotypes shared by more than one individual were considered public. The public reads were reprocessed in TCRdb via fastp at Q25 and MiXCR, keeping in-frame beta chains. CDR3 protein sequences are deduplicated, and each keeps its most common genes and DNA. These V and J calls originate from TCRdb's pipeline instead of the authors' own analysis. This sample has 440,000 or so distinct CDR3 sequences in its table, and more than 12% of those were observed once. Over 15% of the sample goes to the ten largest clones.

The research as a whole found: TRBV28, TRBJ1-2 and TRBJ2-5 were preferentially used in persistent disease, while TRBV20-1 and TRBJ2-1 were favored in newly diagnosed disease. A larger number of public clonotypes was shared among persistent patients (about 2,700) than among newly diagnosed patients (around 870). The small sample size was acknowledged by the authors as a limitation that may reduce accuracy. Persistent Graves' disease patients showed lower TCR Shannon entropy and fewer highly expanded clones than newly diagnosed patients, suggesting clonal expansion. Because the primary lesion, thyroid tissue, could not be accessed, the study looked at peripheral blood alone. Sequencing and analysis were limited to the TCR beta chain.

This specimen's time point label, per the study, means: newly diagnosed GD, antithyroid drugs for less than 3 months. RNA was extracted from PBMCs in TRIzol for both TCR sequencing and RNA sequencing. The diagnosis of Graves' disease followed American Thyroid Association guidelines. The patients came from an endocrinology department in Xi'an, China. Each patient gave 8.5 to 9.5 milliliters of peripheral blood, collected in an EDTA anticoagulant tube. Ficoll Paque Plus density gradient separation was used to isolate PBMCs, and no further T cell sorting was done. RNA quality was checked with an Agilent 2100 Bioanalyzer and agarose gel, and concentration with a NanoDrop 2000. The sample was also reused in another study, on T cells in Graves' hyperthyroidism and ophthalmopathy. As the second publication notes: A patient counted as having stable Graves' hyperthyroidism if no progression to ophthalmopathy occurred over 18 months of follow-up. Hyperthyroidism patients were newly diagnosed, had a disease duration of under 2 months, and were aged 18 to 65 years. Any patient with an uncontrolled infection, another autoimmune disease, pregnancy or lactation was excluded. Diagnoses were based on clinical symptoms, serum thyroxine and TRAb, thyroid ultrasound and orbital computed tomography. The first round of RT-PCR for the TCR CDR3 was performed with the HTBI primer set and the Qiagen OneStep RT-PCR kit. Most expanded thyroid clonotypes (frequency above 0.001) were also found in blood, which suggests that blood repertoires may mirror thyroid immune responses. A 13 V-J signature model separated ophthalmopathy from stable hyperthyroidism, with around 88% sensitivity and 81.08% specificity in cross-validation and 80%/75% in testing. In validation, the model predicted progression to ophthalmopathy with 55% to 71% sensitivity and over 72% specificity, a median of 6.5 months before onset. A discovery cohort of 95 to 100 patients, 43 with Graves' ophthalmopathy and 57 with stable Graves' hyperthyroidism, was used to find distinguishing TCR V-J signatures. Whether ophthalmopathy could be predicted prospectively was tested in an independent validation cohort made up of approximately 19 hyperthyroidism patients plus 17 patients who later progressed to ophthalmopathy. The 100 discovery patients were randomly split 7:3 into training and test sets. The study also compared thyroid tissue and blood T-cell repertoires from roughly 6 Graves' hyperthyroidism patients. After blood sampling, hyperthyroidism patients were treated with methimazole at a starting dose of 30 mg daily, and ophthalmopathy patients were treated with high-dose intravenous methylprednisolone. Libraries were constructed in a second round of multiplex PCR, after which size selection and purification were performed. Sequencing of the libraries was done on an Illumina HiSeq2000 using paired-end 100 bp reads. Raw data were processed with SOAPnuke, discarding reads with adapters, uncalled bases, mean Phred below 15, or no exact constant-primer or identifier match. High-quality paired reads were merged with COPE v1.2.5, and unique nucleotide sequences were defined as clonotypes. MiTCR v1.1 was used to align the clonotypes against IMGT TRBV, TRBD and TRBJ reference segments. The analysis included only V-J combinations with a frequency above 0.0001, which together covered more than 99% of the repertoires. A TCS score was defined as the ratio between F50 (clonal expansion) and ExV (chaos), using BLOSUM62-based TCRdist between CDR3 peptides within each V-J. Welch's t-statistics and random forest reduced roughly 540 V-J features to under 15, which were used in a naive Bayes classifier (R e1071). Sample size was not statistically predetermined, and investigators were not blinded to group allocation. The paper describes TCR Vbeta CDR3 sequencing of 120 to 150 peripheral blood samples, made up of approximately 40 ophthalmopathy patients, some 80 hyperthyroidism patients and 17 progressor patients.

This TCR came from a woman aged 25 to 39 with Graves disease. Donor details come from another sample of the same person, matched by shared clones. Specimen: peripheral blood mononuclear cells (PBMCs), collected at new diagnosis, from a patient treated with antithyroid drugs. In this chain, TRBV18 is recombined with TRBJ1-1; perhaps TRBD1 is the D gene, with 5 bases matching. The nucleotides read TGTGCCAGCAGTCCCCAGGGACGTAACACTGAAGCTTTCTTT. Translated, it gives CASSPQGRNTEAFF.